The table lists the clone carrying this TCR beta chain with many counts. Its antigen is unknown. This CDR3 region has 13 residues. Per the germline V gene, CDR1 is DFQATT and CDR2 is SNEGSKA (reference sequence). V gave up 4 bases and J gave up 2 bases, with 12 bases separating them. The data stem from a study of Graves' ophthalmopathy and Graves' hyperthyroidism. Points from the study as a whole: It was with about 68% sensitivity and about 72% specificity that the model predicted ophthalmopathy progression.

Investigators amplified TCR beta CDR3 regions from RNA transcripts. The authors performed first-round RT-PCR with HTBI primers and then a second-round multiplex PCR. TCRdb re-called the multiplex PCR reads through MiXCR, storing one row per CDR3 protein. The sample lists almost 750,000 distinct CDR3 sequences, roughly 40% seen once, with 40% to 45% in the top ten. This clonotype was obtained from an adult man with Graves' ophthalmopathy. Material for sequencing was peripheral blood. This sequence joins TRBV20-1 and TRBJ2-7, with D perhaps matching TRBD1 (6 bases). The CDR3 sequence: CSANRDTAYEQYF. In DNA, the CDR3 is TGCAGTGCTAACCGGGACACAGCCTACGAGCAGTACTTC.